This entry concerns a single T cell receptor beta chain. This specimen belongs to a study of shared clonotypes between healthy human individuals. V gave up 5 bases and J gave up 0 bases, with 13 bases separating them. Germline CDR1 SGHRS, CDR2 YFSETQ. CDR3 size: 15 residues. Using immunoSEQ multiplex PCR, the repertoire was profiled, and TCRdb retains in-frame clones only, with some absent. The sample includes 2 million to 2.5 million clones, over 85% seen only once; the top ten take 0.36%. The V call is TRBV5-1, the J call TRBJ2-3; a weak D match, TRBD1 (5 bases). The TCR was taken from a man aged 18 to 29 in good health. Some clones in this sample may be carry-over from other donors' samples. The sample taken for sequencing was naive CD4+ T cells from PBMCs. The sample's subset: CD45RA+ positively selected. CDR3 DNA: TGCGCCAGCAGTGAGCAGGGTGCTAGCACAGATACGCAGTATTTT. Its translation: CASSEQGASTDTQYF.